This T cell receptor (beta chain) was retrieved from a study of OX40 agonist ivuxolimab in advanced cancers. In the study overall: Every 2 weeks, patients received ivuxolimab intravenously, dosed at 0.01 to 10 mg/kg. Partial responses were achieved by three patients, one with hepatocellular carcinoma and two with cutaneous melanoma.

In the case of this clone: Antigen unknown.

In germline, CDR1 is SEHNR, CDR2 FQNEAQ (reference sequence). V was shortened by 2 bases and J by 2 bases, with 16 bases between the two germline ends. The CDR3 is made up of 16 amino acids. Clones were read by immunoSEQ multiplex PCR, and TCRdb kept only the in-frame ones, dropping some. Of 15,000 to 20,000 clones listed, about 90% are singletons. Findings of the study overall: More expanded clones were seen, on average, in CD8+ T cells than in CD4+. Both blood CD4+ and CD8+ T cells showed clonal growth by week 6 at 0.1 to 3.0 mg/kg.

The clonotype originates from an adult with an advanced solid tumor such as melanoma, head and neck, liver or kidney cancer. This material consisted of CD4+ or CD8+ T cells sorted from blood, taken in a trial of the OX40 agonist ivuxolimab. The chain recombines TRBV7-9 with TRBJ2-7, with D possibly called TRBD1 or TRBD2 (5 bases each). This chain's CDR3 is CASSLIFGTDTYEQYF. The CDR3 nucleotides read TGTGCCAGCAGCTTAATTTTCGGGACGGATACCTACGAGCAGTACTTC.